Listed below are T cell receptor beta chains from one sample, sequenced in a study of early T cells in non-severe SARS-CoV-2 infection. Each CDR3 protein gets one entry after TCRdb re-called the 5' RACE reads with MiXCR. This table has tens of thousands of distinct CDR3 sequences, under 15% appearing once. Sequencing was performed on whole blood. The receptors shown here come from an adult who was a healthcare worker with PCR-confirmed SARS-CoV-2 infection or an uninfected control (not recorded which). Both conserved end residues are part of each CDR3. A D gene is named only where the DNA matches it firmly. Rows give clone size only sometimes, using once, few, many, or a class for an expanded clone.

TGTGCCAGTAGTTCTAGATCCAATGAGCAGTTCTTC CASSSRSNEQFF 12 TRBJ2-1 TRBV19 few .
TGTGCCAGCAGTGAAGAAGGGCTAGCGGGAGGCGGAGCCAAAAACATTCAGTACTTC CASSEEGLAGGGAKNIQYF 19 TRBJ2-4 TRBV2 many TRBD2
TGTGCCAGCAGTATTCAGACAGGGGGTATCGACGAGCAGTACTTC CASSIQTGGIDEQYF 15 TRBJ2-7 TRBV28 many TRBD1
TGTGCCAGCAGCCGGGACAGTAATGAAAAACTGTTTTTT CASSRDSNEKLFF 13 TRBJ1-4 TRBV2 many TRBD1
TGTGCCAGCAGCCAAGGTCGGGATACGCAGTATTTT CASSQGRDTQYF 12 TRBJ2-3 TRBV7-8 medium-sized .
TGTGCCAGCAGTTCCCGATTTTATGAGCAGTTCTTC CASSSRFYEQFF 12 TRBJ2-1 TRBV27 many .
TGTGCCAGCAGCATCGGACTAGCGGGCAGAAACACCGGGGAGCTGTTTTTT CASSIGLAGRNTGELFF 17 TRBJ2-2 TRBV5-5 . TRBD2
TGTGCCAGCAGGGACAGGGCGCATTATAGCAATCAGCCCCAGCATTTT CASRDRAHYSNQPQHF 16 TRBJ1-5 TRBV27 . TRBD1
TGTGCCAGCAGCTTAGCGGCGAAAGGCCCGTGGGCAGATACGCAGTATTTT CASSLAAKGPWADTQYF 17 TRBJ2-3 TRBV7-9 many .
TGCAGTGCTAGAGACCTCCGGAGTCTTAATAACAATGAGCAGTTCTTC CSARDLRSLNNNEQFF 16 TRBJ2-1 TRBV20-1 many .
TGTGCCAGCAGCCAAGATCCTGGAGACAGCTTGACGGGAGTAGGGGAGACCCAGTACTTC CASSQDPGDSLTGVGETQYF 20 TRBJ2-5 TRBV3-1 many .
TGTGCCAGCAGTCTCGAGCAGGGAAGGGGACAGCCCCAGCATTTT CASSLEQGRGQPQHF 15 TRBJ1-5 TRBV12-3/TRBV12-4 many .
TGTGCCAGTGTTGGGAGTTATAGCAATCAGCCCCAGCATTTT CASVGSYSNQPQHF 14 TRBJ1-5 TRBV19 . .
TGTGCCAAGGACTCTTTCTTAGCCAAAAACATTCAGTACTTC CAKDSFLAKNIQYF 14 TRBJ2-4 TRBV21-1 many .
TGTGCCAGCAGCCCCCGACTAGCGGGTAGCTCCTACAATGAGCAGTTCTTC CASSPRLAGSSYNEQFF 17 TRBJ2-1 TRBV9 . TRBD2
TGCAGTGCTAGATCTCAAGAGACCCAGTACTTC CSARSQETQYF 11 TRBJ2-5 TRBV20-1 . .
TGTGCCACCAGTGAAAGCCGGGACGCCTACAATGAGCAGTTCTTC CATSESRDAYNEQFF 15 TRBJ2-1 TRBV24-1 . .
TGTGCCAGCAGCTTACAGGGGAATGAGCAGTTCTTC CASSLQGNEQFF 12 TRBJ2-1 TRBV13 few .
TGCGCCAGCAGCTCCGGGACAGGGGCTAACATTCAGTACTTC CASSSGTGANIQYF 14 TRBJ2-4 TRBV5-1 many TRBD1
TGCAGCTCAACTTCCGGGACAGGGGGGACCGGGGAGCTGTTTTTT CSSTSGTGGTGELFF 15 TRBJ2-2 TRBV29-1 . TRBD1
TGTGCCAGCTTCACCGGCGTCCGGTCTAACTATGGCTACACCTTC CASFTGVRSNYGYTF 15 TRBJ1-2 TRBV18 many .
TGCGCCAGCAGCTTTGGACAGGGTGATGGCTACACCTTC CASSFGQGDGYTF 13 TRBJ1-2 TRBV5-1 many TRBD1
TGTGCCAGCAGTCGGACTAGAGTAGGGGCGAATGAGCAGTTCTTC CASSRTRVGANEQFF 15 TRBJ2-1 TRBV6-2/TRBV6-3 . TRBD2
TGTGCCAGCAGTCTTAGGGCTGCACCCACAGATACGCAGTATTTT CASSLRAAPTDTQYF 15 TRBJ2-3 TRBV27 many .
TGTGCCAGCAGTGAAAGTCTAGCCCCGGGCTTCGCTGAGCAGTTCTTC CASSESLAPGFAEQFF 16 TRBJ2-1 TRBV2 few .
TGTGCCAGCAGATGGTCCGGACTAGCGGGAGACGAGCAGTTCTTC CASRWSGLAGDEQFF 15 TRBJ2-1 TRBV2 few TRBD2
TGTGCCAGCACCACAGGGCAGCCCGAAGAGACCCAGTACTTC CASTTGQPEETQYF 14 TRBJ2-5 TRBV28 . .
TGTGCCAGTAGTATGGGACTGGGCAGGGAAAACATTCAGTACTTC CASSMGLGRENIQYF 15 TRBJ2-4 TRBV19 few .
TGTGCCACCGCGGACGGCAACACTGAAGCTTTCTTT CATADGNTEAFF 12 TRBJ1-1 TRBV28 few .
TGCGCCAGCAGTGATTCCGGGATCACTGAAGCTTTCTTT CASSDSGITEAFF 13 TRBJ1-1 TRBV10-1 . .
TGTGCCAGCAGTGACGGAACCTACGAGCAGTACTTC CASSDGTYEQYF 12 TRBJ2-7 TRBV6-1 . .
TGTGCCAGCAGCGGAGAGGGACTAGCGGGAGTGGAGCAGTTCTTC CASSGEGLAGVEQFF 15 TRBJ2-1 TRBV7-9 few TRBD2
TGTGCCAGCAGTGCTCTGGGGGCGCAATACGAGCAGTACTTC CASSALGAQYEQYF 14 TRBJ2-7 TRBV27 . .